The 3 T cell receptor beta chains below all came from one sample that was sequenced in a study of blood T cells in healthy people across ages. Then a second PCR, running roughly 7 to 11 cycles, was carried out with a sample-barcoded 5' primer and a J-beta primer mix. In TCRdb, the 5' RACE reads were re-called with MiXCR into one record per CDR3 protein. The data contain 1.5 million to 2 million distinct CDR3 sequences, about two fifths of them singletons. The sequenced sample was blood. The receptors were sampled from a human donor in good health.

This clonotype has just one count. The chain employs TRBV29-1 and TRBJ2-7; D gene uncertain. This CDR3 has 11 amino acids. V was trimmed by 4 bases and J by 5 bases, leaving 9 bases between them. Germline V gene lookup returns CDR1 SQVTM and CDR2 ANQGSEA. The CDR3 coding sequence is TGCAGCGTTGGTGGGTGGAACGAGCAGTACTTC. Amino acid sequence: CSVGGWNEQYF.

The chain couples TRBV7-8 to TRBJ2-1; perhaps TRBD2 as D (6 bases). V was pared by 3 bases and J by 4 bases, with 13 bases between. The V gene's germline CDR1 is SGHVS and CDR2 FQNEAQ. This CDR3 is 15 amino acids long. CDR3 in DNA: TGTGCCAGCAGCTTTTCCGGGACTTCTTACAATGAGCAGTTCTTC. Translated, it gives CASSFSGTSYNEQFF. The full variable domain, with the rest looked up from reference TRBV7-8 and TRBJ2-1, is GAGVSQSPRYKVAKRGQDVALRCDPISGHVSLFWYQQALGQGPEFLTYFQNEAQLDKSGLPSDRFFAERPEGSVSTLKIQRTQQEDSAVYLCASSFSGTSYNEQFFGPGTRLTVL.

CDR3 bases: TGTGCCAGCAGTCTTGAGGGTTTCGATCAGCCCCAGCATTTT. Residues: CASSLEGFDQPQHF. This rearrangement joins TRBV12-3 or TRBV12-4 to TRBJ1-5; D not resolved. There are 14 residues in the CDR3. Trimming stripped 5 bases from V and 5 bases from J, with 13 bases between.